This T cell receptor beta chain was identified in a study of blood T cell repertoires in COVID-19. Turning to the study itself: Whether acute or convalescent, the COVID-19 samples came from the United States, Italy and Spain. The cDNA or gDNA used as material had been derived from T cells, B-cell-depleted T cells, or PBMCs.

In the original analysis: It was from reference gene primer amplification that nucleated cell counts were estimated. Produced via immunoSEQ multiplex PCR; TCRdb's table is partial and in-frame only. That table gives V, J and clone size, and the DNA gave D and trimming. This table holds around 75,000 clones, roughly 90% found once. This CDR3 has 15 amino acids. J gave up 3 bases and V 5 bases, and 5 bases lay outside the gene matches. Per germline, CDR1 MNHEY and CDR2 SVGEGT. The sample comprised peripheral blood. The sequence was obtained from a man aged 50 or older with acute or convalescent COVID-19. The chain employs TRBV6-2 or TRBV6-3 and TRBJ2-2, with 8 bases matching TRBD2. CDR3 region: CASSPGRADTGELFF. The DNA of the CDR3 is TGTGCCAGCAGTCCCGGGAGGGCGGACACCGGGGAGCTGTTTTTT.